Listed here is a single T cell receptor beta chain. This clonotype was picked up many times. Its antigen target is currently unknown. No qualities accompany the bases; no much larger clone lies one base away. The data were obtained in a study of T cells after yellow fever vaccination (dated by TCRdb to the late 2010s). About the investigation overall: The SMART-Seq v4 Ultra Low Input RNA kit was used to prepare libraries from fractions with low cell numbers. Blood was drawn at multiple timepoints before and after primary and secondary immunization, with bulk PBMC replicates and cell subsets isolated. The cohort comprised two healthy male donors, one aged 18 to 30 and one aged 30 to 40 years. Bulk TCR alpha and beta repertoires were sequenced longitudinally to track T-cell clones before and after primary and booster YFV17D yellow fever vaccination.

TCRdb records Illumina NovaSeq 6000 as the sequencer. TCR cDNA was made using 5'RACE template switching, a step that added a universal primer site and unique molecular identifiers. Priming for cDNA synthesis came from both the TCR alpha and TCR beta constant segments. Libraries were amplified in two PCR steps, with sample barcodes and sequencing adapters added in the second step. Sequencing of libraries was performed on Illumina HiSeq 2500 (2x100 bp) or NovaSeq (2x150 bp). The paper's data handling went like this. Demultiplexing of reads and collapsing into UMI consensus sequences were performed with MIGEC, and V(D)J alignment was carried out with MiXCR. Vaccine-responding clonotypes were identified with edgeR using replicate PBMC samples, with FDR below 0.01 and a log2 fold change above 5 up to day 15 being required. Bulk clonotypes were assigned CD4 or CD8 identity according to which sequenced CD4 or CD8 repertoire held them at higher abundance. TCRdb cleaned the public reads at Q25 with fastp, built clones with MiXCR and kept in-frame beta chains. Each entry is one CDR3 protein sequence, shown with its most common DNA and genes. These V and J calls are TCRdb output, not the study's own analysis. The sample has roughly 340,000 distinct CDR3 sequences on record, about 4% of them singletons. The leading ten clones occupy about 24% of the sample.

Study-wide findings and limitations: Computational filtering was needed because FACS-sorted repertoires could contain abundant contaminating clonotypes from the bulk population. After the booster, most clones that had expanded after primary vaccination were detected again (nearly 97% of CD4 and about 88% of CD8), suggesting broad maintenance of memory. A small fraction of clonotypes appeared in both the CD4 and CD8 compartments, likely as a result of convergent recombination. Compared with the primary T-cell response, the secondary T-cell response was weaker but faster, peaking on day 5 rather than day 15. The study included only two donors, which limits how far the findings can be generalized.

The sample's treatment or condition label, in plain terms: live attenuated yellow fever vaccine strain. At every blood-draw timepoint, two biological replicates of bulk PBMCs were collected. A standard Ficoll-Paque protocol was used to isolate PBMCs from peripheral blood. TriZol was used to extract RNA from bulk PBMCs, CD4 and CD8 fractions, and dextramer-positive and dextramer-negative fractions. Trimming takes 2 bases from V and 4 bases from J, and the germline ends sit 11 bases apart. Based on the germline V gene (reference sequence), the CDR1 and CDR2 sequences are LGHDT and YNNKEL. The CDR3, cysteine through phenylalanine, is 14 amino acids long. Just CDR3 DNA is preserved here, 42 bases in frame from base 1.

The input for sequencing was PBMCs, taken 5 days after the yellow fever booster vaccination. This TCR came from a man between 18 and 29 years old who received the YFV17D yellow fever vaccine. The chain joins TRBV3-1 to TRBJ2-5; the D gene is perhaps TRBD1 or TRBD2, each of them matching over 6 bases. The CDR3 has the sequence CASSQSGARETQYF. Here is the DNA: TGTGCCAGCAGCCAATCGGGGGCGAGAGAGACCCAGTACTTC.